The 29 T cell receptor beta chains in this list originate from one sample, sequenced in a study of shared clonotypes between healthy human individuals. This table comes from immunoSEQ multiplex PCR, and its TCRdb copy is limited to in-frame clones, with some not included. The sample carries roughly 500,000 clones, approximately 81% recorded once. Sequenced material: PBMCs. The receptors originated from a woman between 35 and 50 years old in good health. Some clones in this sample may be carry-over from other donors' samples.

V usage is TRBV6-5 and J usage is TRBJ2-7, with D unresolved. Germline lookup yields CDR1 MNHEY and CDR2 SVGAGI. V shed 8 bases and J shed 3 bases, with 8 bases lying between them. The CDR3 has 11 residues. This CDR3 is CASGPRYEQYF. DNA for the CDR3: TGTGCCAGCGGACCACGCTACGAGCAGTACTTC.

V usage is TRBV7-2 and J usage is TRBJ2-7; TRBD2 matches at 12 bases. The length of the CDR3 is 15 residues. V was pared by 0 bases and J by 6 bases, with 3 bases of the junction left unmatched. Germline CDR1 reads SGHTA; CDR2 reads FQGNSA. The CDR3 spells CASSLALAGGVEQYF. The CDR3 bases are TGTGCCAGCAGCTTAGCGCTAGCGGGAGGGGTCGAGCAGTACTTC.

The genes are TRBV29-1 and TRBJ1-5; 10 bases match TRBD1. The V gene's germline CDR1 is SQVTM and CDR2 ANQGSEA. V was clipped by 6 bases and J by 9 bases; unmatched bases: 11. This CDR3 contains 14 residues. The CDR3 loop is CSVGTGDGERPQHF. The CDR3, as DNA: TGCAGCGTAGGGACAGGGGATGGGGAGCGGCCCCAGCATTTT.

A remark on this clone: This probably arose from a read error, given a far larger clone one base away. This rearrangement joins TRBV11-2 to TRBJ2-7; 8 bases agree with TRBD1. Germline V lookup: CDR1 SGHAT, CDR2 FQNNGV. The CDR3 spans 14 residues. As DNA, the CDR3 is TGTGCCGGCAGCTGGACAGGGAACTCCTACGAGCAGTACTTC. This translates into CAGSWTGNSYEQYF.

The chain uses TRBV6-5 and TRBJ2-1; 13 bases are shared with TRBD2. The CDR3 loop spans 16 amino acids. Germline V gene data show CDR1 as MNHEY and CDR2 as SVGAGI. The V and J ends lost 1 base and 6 bases, in that order; junction bases with no gene match: 3. The CDR3 DNA sequence: TGTGCCAGCAGTTACTGGACTAGCGGGAGCCTCAATGAGCAGTTCTTC. It is translated as CASSYWTSGSLNEQFF.

The chain is built from TRBV5-1 and TRBJ1-3; the match to TRBD1 covers 8 bases. Germline V lookup: CDR1 SGHRS, CDR2 YFSETQ. The CDR3 is 16 amino acids. With 4 bases clipped from V and 2 bases from J, the junction kept 8 bases outside the gene matches. The CDR3 sequence: CASSVQGAPAGNTIYF. In DNA form, the CDR3 reads TGCGCCAGCAGCGTTCAGGGGGCTCCTGCTGGAAACACCATATATTTT.

The sample holds one count of this clone. This chain joins TRBV28 and TRBJ1-1; D gene unclear. The CDR3 is 14 amino acids. V lost 5 bases to trimming and J lost 3 bases, with 13 bases between them. CDR1 is MDHEN and CDR2 is SYDVKM in the germline V gene. The CDR3 DNA follows: TGTGCCAGCAGTATACCCGGAGGGCACACTGAAGCTTTCTTT. It yields the protein CASSIPGGHTEAFF.

This chain uses TRBV5-4 with TRBJ2-7; 9 bases match TRBD2. With V trimmed by 4 bases and J by 4 bases, 6 bases remained unmatched. Germline values: CDR1 SGHNT, CDR2 YYREEE (reference sequence). This CDR3 is built from 14 residues. This CDR3 is CASSPGLAQYEQYF. The CDR3 bases are TGTGCCAGCAGCCCTGGACTAGCGCAGTACGAGCAGTACTTC.

J is TRBJ2-1 and V is TRBV6-5, with TRBD2 identical over 14 bases. This CDR3 is built from 16 residues. Germline V gene sequence: CDR1 MNHEY, CDR2 SVGAGI. After removal of 4 bases from V and 5 bases from J, the junction contained 4 bases not matched to a gene. The chain's CDR3 is CASSSPGLAGDNEQFF. CDR3 nucleotide sequence: TGTGCCAGCAGTTCCCCGGGACTAGCGGGAGACAATGAGCAGTTCTTC.

The chain employs TRBV30 and TRBJ2-1; TRBD2 agrees at 8 bases. V was pared by 4 bases and J by 9 bases, with 8 bases of the junction left unmatched. Germline assignment: CDR1 GTSNPN and CDR2 SVGIG (reference sequence). CDR3 length: 13 residues. In DNA form, the CDR3 reads TGTGCCTGGACCCGCGGGAGGACCGGTGAGCAGTTCTTC. Translation gives CAWTRGRTGEQFF. Drawing the rest from reference TRBV30 and TRBJ2-1, the complete variable domain is SQTIHQWPATLVQPVGSPLSLECTVEGTSNPNLYWYRQAAGRGLQLLFYSVGIGQISSEVPQNLSASRPQDRQFILSSKKLLLSDSGFYLCAWTRGRTGEQFFGPGTRLTVL.

The chain carries TRBV19 and TRBJ1-2; D is ambiguous. The CDR3 spans 14 residues. Germline values: CDR1 LNHDA, CDR2 SQIVND (reference sequence). The ends were cut back, 0 bases at V and 4 bases at J, with 9 bases in the middle. The DNA of the CDR3 is TGTGCCAGTAGTATAGATGAGCAGATCTATGGCTACACCTTC. Its translation is CASSIDEQIYGYTF.

Points on this clone: Germline and junction disagree at one end, which may indicate a read error. The same CDR3 can be traced to other DNA sequences in this sample. For the CDR3, the DNA is TGTGCCACACCCGGGGCTAGCGGGAGGTACTACGAGCAGTACTTT. Translated, it gives CATPGASGRYYEQYF. V gene TRBV2 combines with J gene TRBJ2-7; TRBD2 agrees at 11 bases. The CDR3 spans 15 residues. Germline V lookup: CDR1 SNHLY, CDR2 FYNNEI.

Turning to this clone: With a far larger clone one base away, a read error is the likely cause. The same CDR3 arises from other DNA sequences in this sample as well. J is TRBJ1-1 and V is TRBV29-1; D is undetermined. The V gene lost 4 bases and the J gene lost 0 bases, with 9 bases spanning the gap. CDR1 is SQVTM and CDR2 is ANQGSEA in the germline V gene. The CDR3 consists of 13 residues. CDR3 DNA: TGCAGCGTTGTTCCATCTATGAACACTGAAGCTTTCTTT. Translation: CSVVPSMNTEAFF.

On this clone: Other DNA sequences of this sample code for an identical CDR3. The chain couples TRBV7-9 to TRBJ1-1, with D maybe TRBD1 (5 bases). The CDR3 has 13 residues. The V gene's germline CDR1 is SEHNR and CDR2 FQNEAQ (reference sequence). V was trimmed by 3 bases and J by 4 bases, leaving 9 bases between them. CDR3 loop: CASSLGGATEAFF. CDR3 coding DNA: TGTGCCAGCAGCTTGGGTGGGGCCACTGAAGCTTTCTTT.

A few counts support this clone. It is likely a read error: a sequence one base away is far more abundant. This sample includes further DNA sequences coding for the same CDR3. The rearrangement joins TRBV28 to TRBJ1-1; 8 nucleotides align to TRBD1. V trimming: 6 bases; J trimming: 4 bases; junction bases outside the gene matches: 10. Germline CDR1 is MDHEN and CDR2 is SYDVKM. The CDR3 has 15 amino acids. In DNA form, the CDR3 reads TGTGCCAGCAGCCCTGGGACAGGACACTCCACTGAAGCTTTCTTT. The encoded protein is CASSPGTGHSTEAFF.

The chain combines TRBV25-1 with TRBJ1-1; D remains unclear. The CDR3 spans 14 residues. The germline gives CDR1 MGHDK, CDR2 SYGVNS. V shed 2 bases and J shed 1 base, with 8 bases lying between them. CDR3 loop: CASSEGGKNTEAFF. The CDR3 coding sequence is TGTGCCAGCAGTGAAGGTGGAAAGAACACTGAAGCTTTCTTT.

This clone has just one count. This chain uses TRBV19 with TRBJ2-5, with 8 bases aligning to TRBD2. CDR1 and CDR2 (germline): LNHDA, SQIVND (reference sequence). The trim removed 4 bases at V and 7 bases at J, leaving 8 bases unmatched. The CDR3 extends over 14 amino acids. The DNA of the CDR3 is TGTGCCAGTAGTACGGCCCGGGGGGGCGGGACCCAGTACTTC. The encoded protein is CASSTARGGGTQYF.

This clone was observed a few times. The chain carries TRBV6-5 and TRBJ1-2, with D unresolved. The germline V and J ends were trimmed by 2 bases and 5 bases, with 6 bases remaining between them. From germline, CDR1 is MNHEY and CDR2 SVGAGI. CDR3 length equals 12 residues. The CDR3 bases are TGTGCCAGCAGTTACGACCTGTATGGCTACACCTTC. Its protein product is CASSYDLYGYTF.

The V and J genes are TRBV7-9 and TRBJ2-2; 11 bases agree with TRBD1. The CDR3 is 15 residues long. Germline-derived CDR1 and CDR2 are SEHNR and FQNEAQ (reference sequence). J gave up 9 bases and V 3 bases, and 6 bases lay outside the gene matches. Here the CDR3 DNA reads TGTGCCAGCAGCTTGTCGGGGACAGGGGGACGGGAGCTGTTTTTT. Encoded protein: CASSLSGTGGRELFF.

The chain carries TRBV10-3 and TRBJ2-1; the D call may be TRBD1 or TRBD2 (5 bases each). CDR1 is ENHRY and CDR2 is SYGVKD in the germline V gene. V was shortened by 10 bases and J by 5 bases, with 21 bases between the two germline ends. The CDR3 runs to 15 residues. This CDR3 reads CATRWDRDRNNEQFF. The CDR3 DNA is TGTGCCACCCGATGGGACCGAGACAGAAACAATGAGCAGTTCTTC.

The chain joins TRBV28 to TRBJ1-1; unclear D gene. Germline V gene data show CDR1 as MDHEN and CDR2 as SYDVKM. The V and J ends lost 3 bases and 4 bases respectively, with 3 bases between them. The CDR3 is made up of 11 amino acids. CDR3 bases: TGTGCCAGCAGTTTGTTCACTGAAGCTTTCTTT. Protein: CASSLFTEAFF.

The CDR3 protein is CASSKEGTTIYEQYF. The CDR3 region has the DNA TGTGCCAGCTCAAAGGAGGGGACTACGATCTACGAGCAGTACTTC. This chain joins TRBV18 and TRBJ2-7, with 7 bases that match TRBD2. V lost 5 bases to trimming and J lost 3 bases; unmatched junction nucleotides: 10. The CDR3 sequence is 15 residues long. The germline V gene encodes CDR1 KGHSH and CDR2 LQKENI.

In this sample, this clone turned up once. The gene calls are TRBV4-1 and TRBJ1-2; TRBD1 matches at 12 bases. The trim removed 4 bases at V and 8 bases at J, leaving 8 bases unmatched. Germline CDR1 MGHRA, CDR2 YSYEKL. The CDR3 totals 15 residues. CDR3 sequence reads: CASSPGQGAVGGYTF. The CDR3 region has the DNA TGCGCCAGCAGCCCGGGACAGGGGGCGGTAGGGGGCTACACCTTC.

This rearrangement joins TRBV5-1 to TRBJ1-1; TRBD1 agrees at 8 bases. CDR1 is SGHRS, CDR2 YFSETQ, per germline. The junction had 10 bases not matched to a gene; V was cut back by 6 bases and J by 0 bases. The CDR3 loop spans 16 amino acids. In DNA, the CDR3 is TGCGCCAGCATCGGTCCCGGACAGGGAATGAACACTGAAGCTTTCTTT. Translation gives CASIGPGQGMNTEAFF.

Of note for this clone: This likely stems from a read error, as it lies one base from a far larger clone. CDR3 amino acids: CVSSRGQDNYGYTF. CDR3 coding DNA: TGCGTCAGCAGCAGGGGACAGGATAACTATGGCTACACCTTC. The chain uses TRBV5-1 and TRBJ1-2; 8 nucleotides match TRBD1. Per the germline V gene, CDR1 is SGHRS and CDR2 is YFSETQ. This CDR3 has 14 residues.

As to this clone: This CDR3 is also generated by other DNA sequences in the sample. This rearrangement joins TRBV29-1 to TRBJ1-2; TRBD1 aligns across 8 bases. This CDR3 comprises 11 residues. CDR1 SQVTM and CDR2 ANQGSEA come from the germline V gene. Losses at the gene ends were 7 bases for V and 3 bases for J; bases not matched to a gene: 1. The CDR3 bases are TGCAGCGCGGGACAGGACTATGGCTACACCTTC. Its translation is CSAGQDYGYTF.

A note on this clone: Other DNA sequences within the sample encode an identical CDR3. DNA for the CDR3: TGCAGCGTTGAAAATGGAGGGGGAGGGGACGAGCAGTACTTC. Translated: CSVENGGGGDEQYF. V is TRBV29-1 and J is TRBJ2-7; TRBD2 might be the D (7 bases). The CDR3 runs to 14 residues. Germline CDR1 is SQVTM and CDR2 is ANQGSEA. The V end lost 2 bases, the J end lost 5 bases, and 16 bases lay between the germline ends.

The CDR3: CASSQGTSAYNEQFF. In DNA, the CDR3 is TGCGCCAGCAGCCAGGGGACTAGCGCCTACAATGAGCAGTTCTTC. The V gene is TRBV4-3, the J gene TRBJ2-1, with 10 bases identical to TRBD2. This CDR3 comprises 15 residues. CDR1 LGHNA and CDR2 YSLEER come from the germline V gene. Germline trimming cut 3 bases from V and 2 bases from J; bases unmatched to any gene: 1.

With respect to this clone: It differs at one base from a far larger clone, so likely a read error. The V and J genes are TRBV5-4 and TRBJ2-5; TRBD1 agrees at 7 bases. This CDR3 comprises 14 residues. CDR1 and CDR2 from the germline V gene are SGHNT and YYREEE (reference sequence). In DNA form, the CDR3 reads TGTGCCAGCAGCTCCCAACAGGGGTGGGAGACCCATTACTTC. It encodes CASSSQQGWETHYF.